This T cell receptor (beta chain) was observed in a study of vaccination effects on CD4 cells after COVID-19. This CDR3 is built from 15 residues. The germline V gene encodes CDR1 MDHEN and CDR2 SYDVKM. V was cut by 8 bases and J by 2 bases, with 18 bases left in between. The assay was immunoSEQ multiplex PCR, and TCRdb's table has in-frame clones only and misses some. Here the sample spans 25,000 to 30,000 clones, over 80% being singletons. The ViraFEST assay expanded antigen-specific CD4+ T cells with viral peptide pools before sequencing. Researchers isolated CD4+ T cells once approximately eleven days of culture had elapsed. It was two doses of either the BNT162b2 or mRNA-1273 vaccine that participants received. Whole-study findings and limits: Clonal contraction was marked in infection- and vaccine-induced clones late after vaccination. Healthy vaccine recipients' vaccine-induced clones were almost all SARS-CoV-2 mono-reactive.

This clone was picked up one time. The target antigen is unknown. The chain combines TRBV28 with TRBJ2-5, with a possible D match to TRBD2 (6 bases). Material: CD4+ T cells from PBMCs cultured with SARS-CoV-2 spike peptides, obtained after COVID-19 vaccination. The sequence was obtained from a human donor who received a COVID-19 vaccine. Some clones in this sample may be carry-over from other donors' samples. The CDR3 spells CASRTLRGYQETQYF. DNA of the CDR3: TGTGCCAGCCGAACTCTTCGGGGGTATCAAGAGACCCAGTACTTC.